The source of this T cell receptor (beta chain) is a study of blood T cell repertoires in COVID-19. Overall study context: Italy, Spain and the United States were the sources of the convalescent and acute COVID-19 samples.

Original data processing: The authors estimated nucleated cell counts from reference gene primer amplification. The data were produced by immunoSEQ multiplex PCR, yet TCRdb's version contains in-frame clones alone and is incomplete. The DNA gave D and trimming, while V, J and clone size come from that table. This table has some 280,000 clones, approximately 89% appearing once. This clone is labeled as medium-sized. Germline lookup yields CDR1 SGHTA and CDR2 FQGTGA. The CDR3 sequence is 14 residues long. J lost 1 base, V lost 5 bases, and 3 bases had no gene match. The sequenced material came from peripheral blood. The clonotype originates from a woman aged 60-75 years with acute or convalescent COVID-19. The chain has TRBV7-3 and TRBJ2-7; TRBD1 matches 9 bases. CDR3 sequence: CASSPGTGSYEQYF. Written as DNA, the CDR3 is TGTGCCAGCAGCCCCGGGACAGGGTCCTACGAGCAGTACTTC.